This T cell receptor (beta chain) was identified during a study of T cell responses to AZD1222 COVID-19 vaccine. Germline CDR1 is WNHNN and CDR2 is SYGVQD (reference sequence). The length of the CDR3 is 15 residues. V gave up 2 bases and J gave up 5 bases; unmatched junction bases: 3. Some clones are missing from TCRdb's copy, which holds only in-frame ones; the method was immunoSEQ multiplex PCR. The table records tens of thousands of clones, 85% to 90% of them present only once. Material: peripheral blood, obtained on day 0 of AZD1222 vaccination. This TCR was recovered from an adult in good health. V usage is TRBV10-1 and J usage is TRBJ2-1; 10 positions match TRBD1. CDR3: CASSERTGGNNEQFF. In DNA, the CDR3 is TGCGCCAGCAGTGAGAGGACAGGGGGGAACAATGAGCAGTTCTTC.